This TCR beta chain was obtained from a study of PD-1 blockade in classical Hodgkin lymphoma. On this clone: Its specificity is unknown.

Overall study findings and caveats: Complete responders' diversity at baseline resembled that of newly diagnosed patients. CD8+ TCR diversity did not rise significantly by C4D1, unlike CD4+.

TCRdb's table, derived via immunoSEQ multiplex PCR, lists solely in-frame clones and lacks some. The sample has 80,000 to 100,000 clones, 81% seen once. All trial patients relapsed after autologous stem cell transplantation. This clonotype was sampled from a human donor with classical Hodgkin lymphoma. The material was peripheral blood mononuclear cells (PBMCs), obtained before the second cycle of nivolumab.

The CDR3 DNA reads TGTGCCAGCAGCTTAGCGACTAGCGGATTTTACGAGCAGTACTTC. Encoded protein: CASSLATSGFYEQYF. V usage is TRBV11-2 and J usage is TRBJ2-7; TRBD2 aligns across 9 bases. The ends lost 1 base at V and 4 bases at J; junction bases unmatched: 5. The CDR3 spans 15 residues. Germline values: CDR1 SGHAT, CDR2 FQNNGV.